A selection of T cell receptor beta chains follows, all from one sample in a study of neurological immune-mediated disorders. One entry per CDR3 protein results from TCRdb running MiXCR on the 5' RACE reads. The data contain approximately 80,000 distinct CDR3 sequences, approximately 4.6% of them singletons. The material sequenced was PBMCs. The source of these receptors is a woman aged 60-70 years with multiple sclerosis. Each CDR3 is given with its conserved first and last residue.

>TRBJ1-5|TRBV15
CATSRDRVSPGVRQPQHF
>TRBJ2-2|TRBV5-1
CASSLAGQSGELFF
>TRBJ2-5|TRBV4-2
CASSAGVTSGGPNGETQYF
>TRBJ2-7|TRBV10-3
CATGTESSYEQYF
>TRBJ1-1|TRBV4-1
CASSQDRGEGEAFF
>TRBJ1-1|TRBV6-6
CASSTGQTEAFF
>TRBJ1-2|TRBV29-1
CSVARDRGRNTHGYTF
>TRBJ2-1|TRBV5-6
CASSSAGASSYNEQFF
>TRBJ2-4|TRBV6-5
CASSYWRLAKNIQYF
>TRBJ2-1|TRBV5-4
CASSRYSGAASYNEQFF
>TRBJ2-7|TRBV5-1
CASSLAGGLSSYEQYF
>TRBJ1-1|TRBV3-1
CASSQVRGEAFF
>TRBJ2-5|TRBV20-1
CSASPGGRETQYF
>TRBJ2-1|TRBV5-1
CASTRGDSSYNEQFF
>TRBJ1-1|TRBV7-6
CASSLNQGPINTEAFF
>TRBJ1-5|TRBV7-9
CASSPFGRDSNQPQHF
>TRBJ2-1|TRBV11-2
CASSLLVGGPVNEQFF
>TRBJ2-2|TRBV6-5
CANSYPLGGGRGWELFF
>TRBJ1-2|TRBV15
CATSGTNYGYTF
>TRBJ2-7|TRBV20-1
CSARGQGSSYEQYF
>TRBJ1-3|TRBV20-1
CSAINGPGSGNTIYF
>TRBJ2-3|TRBV29-1
CSATTGGGDRGTQYF
>TRBJ2-5|TRBV15
CATSGQGWETQYF
>TRBJ2-1|TRBV11-2
CASSLNGQGANEQFF
>TRBJ1-1|TRBV24-1
CATMGQKNTEAFF
>TRBJ2-1|TRBV6-6
CASSYATGSYNEQFF
>TRBJ2-1|TRBV9
CASSATAAAYNEQFF